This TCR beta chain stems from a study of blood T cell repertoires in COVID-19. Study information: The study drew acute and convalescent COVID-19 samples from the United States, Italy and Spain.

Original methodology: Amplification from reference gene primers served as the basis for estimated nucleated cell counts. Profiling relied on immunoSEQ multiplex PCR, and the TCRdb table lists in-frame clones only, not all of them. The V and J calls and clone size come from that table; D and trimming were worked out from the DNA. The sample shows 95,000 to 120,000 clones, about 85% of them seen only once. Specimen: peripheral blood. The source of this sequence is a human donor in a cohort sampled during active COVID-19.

As DNA, the CDR3 is TGTGCCACCAGCGGACTAGCGGGGACTTCAGGCACAGATACGCAGTATTTT. Its translation is CATSGLAGTSGTDTQYF. The chain combines TRBV25-1 with TRBJ2-3, with TRBD2 matching 12 bases. Germline CDR1 and CDR2: MGHDK and SYGVNS. V shed 10 bases, J shed 1 base, and the junction held 12 bases outside the gene matches. There are 17 residues in the CDR3.